This T cell receptor (beta chain) is drawn from a study of sequential checkpoint blockade in melanoma. About the study: Matched biopsies came pretreatment and at week 13 for 20 to 25 patients.

Only a few counts were recorded for this clone. Treatment: randomized to nivolumab then ipilimumab (arm A) or the reverse (arm B). No patient had prior DNA-damaging chemotherapy. CDR3 length: 15 amino acids. V lost 6 bases and J lost 0, with 12 bases in between. Produced via immunoSEQ multiplex PCR; TCRdb's table is partial and in-frame only. The sample has around 2,500 clones; around 34% are singletons. V usage is TRBV6-7 and J usage is TRBJ1-3; weak D call: TRBD1 (6 bases). TRBV6-7 falls under the ORF class, with uncertain function. Sequenced material: tumor tissue (inferred from file names), taken from a patient given nivolumab and ipilimumab in sequence. The sequence derives from a human donor with melanoma. CDR3 sequence: CASRAQQGSGNTIYF. CDR3 bases: TGTGCCAGCAGAGCCCAACAGGGCTCTGGAAACACCATATATTTT.